This TCR beta chain was observed in a study of T cell repertoires in cytomegalovirus infection (dated by TCRdb to the late 2010s). A note on the overall study: Peptide stimulations targeted recently identified HLA-C-restricted CMV epitopes, whose presentation resists viral immunomodulation, together with well-studied HLA-B-restricted epitopes. Donor HLA type was relevant to the analysis, because carriage of CMV infection together with the matching HLA type was indicated by public TCR beta signatures. Overall results and qualifications from the work: In the ex vivo response, HLA-C-restricted CMV-specific TCR beta clonotypes were dominant, and in two of eight donors the single most frequent clonotype came from this HLA-C-restricted group. In both this cohort and an independent cohort of more than 350 donors, the cumulative frequency of public TCR beta family members distinguished carriers of CMV infection plus the relevant HLA type.

Reads for this sample came from an Illumina HiSeq 1500. In TCRdb, the public reads were trimmed at Q25 with fastp and aligned with MiXCR, with productive beta chains retained. Here each entry gathers all rows of one CDR3 protein and keeps the most common genes and DNA. The sample records nearly 700,000 distinct CDR3 sequences, 30% to 35% of which are singletons. About 20% of the sample is in the top ten clones. The sample holds a few counts of this clonotype. Its antigen remains unidentified. No base quality information exists; no much larger clone differs at one position. This specimen's treatment or condition label, interpreted: in vitro stimulation with specific CMV peptide epitopes to enrich CMV-specific T cells. V trim: 9 bases; J trim: 2 bases; unmatched bases: 5. The CDR3 sequence holds 13 residues, the cysteine and phenylalanine included. The CDR3 DNA has 39 bases and is translated from base 1. The germline V gene gives CDR1 as MGHDK and CDR2 as SYGVNS.

The specimen was cultured PBMCs, collected from culture after CMV antigen stimulation. This receptor was obtained from a human donor in good health (CMV status not recorded). Some clones in this sample may be carry-over from other donors' samples. This sequence uses TRBV25-1 and TRBJ2-5; TRBD2 aligns with 8 central bases. The encoded CDR3 is CARHIAGQETQYF. In nucleotide form, the sequence is TGTGCCAGGCACATAGCGGGACAAGAGACCCAGTACTTC.